This T cell receptor beta chain came from a study of shared clonotypes between healthy human individuals. On the study more broadly: Each donor's CD4 naive and CD4 memory cells filled three plates apiece, CD8 naive two, and CD8 memory one. Study results and limitations: Apart from blood, nothing was sampled; tissue repertoires likely differ.

On this clone: Its specificity is unknown.

Trimming removed 10 bases at V and 3 bases at J, with 15 bases between. CDR3 length equals 13 residues. In germline, CDR1 is MNHEY, CDR2 SVGAGI. Method: immunoSEQ multiplex PCR; TCRdb's copy keeps in-frame clones and lacks some. The sample carries 2 million to 2.5 million clones, less than 95% recorded once. Sequencing was performed on naive CD4+ T cells from PBMCs. Subset noted: CD45RA+ positively selected. The TCR was taken from a man between 18 and 29 years old in good health. Some clones in this sample may be carry-over from other donors' samples. The chain combines TRBV6-5 with TRBJ2-5, with D perhaps matching TRBD1 (5 bases). CDR3 amino acids: CATTVEGEETQYF. The CDR3 nucleotides are TGTGCCACCACCGTGGAAGGGGAAGAGACCCAGTACTTC.